The 4 T cell receptor beta chains presented below share a single source sample, sequenced in a study of T cell responses to AZD1222 COVID-19 vaccine. Assay used: immunoSEQ multiplex PCR; TCRdb lists only in-frame clones, some missing. The table records more than 80,000 clones, about 90% of them present only once. Here the sequenced sample was peripheral blood, taken 28 days after the second AZD1222 dose. These receptor sequences come from an adult who received the AZD1222 COVID-19 vaccine.

The chain joins TRBV19 to TRBJ1-1, with 9 bases aligning to TRBD1. The germline V gene has CDR1 LNHDA and CDR2 SQIVND (reference sequence). Trimming removed 6 bases from V and 0 bases from J; junction bases left unmatched: 8. The CDR3 runs to 16 residues. The CDR3 bases are TGTGCCAGTAGAGACCCGGGACAGGGAATGAACACTGAAGCTTTCTTT. Its protein is CASRDPGQGMNTEAFF.

This clone was seen once. This sequence joins TRBV6-5 and TRBJ1-5, with D maybe TRBD1 (6 bases). The germline V and J ends were trimmed by 0 bases and 4 bases, with 10 bases remaining between them. The CDR3 runs to 15 residues. Germline V CDR1 and CDR2: MNHEY, SVGAGI. The CDR3 spells CASSYSVQGNQPQHF. In DNA form, the CDR3 reads TGTGCCAGCAGTTACTCGGTACAGGGTAATCAGCCCCAGCATTTT.

The chain couples TRBV29-1 to TRBJ2-3; TRBD2 matches at 7 bases. The V segment lost 0 bases and the J segment 1 base; nucleotides outside the gene matches: 1. The CDR3 spans 14 residues. Germline V CDR1 and CDR2: SQVTM, ANQGSEA. CDR3 sequence: CSVEDAGGTDTQYF. CDR3 DNA sequence: TGCAGCGTTGAAGATGCGGGGGGCACAGATACGCAGTATTTT.

V gene TRBV7-9 combines with J gene TRBJ2-7, with 7 bases lining up with TRBD1. The CDR3 extends over 13 amino acids. The germline gives CDR1 SEHNR, CDR2 FQNEAQ (reference sequence). The junction had 8 bases not matched to a gene; V was cut back by 5 bases and J by 7 bases. The CDR3 loop reads CASSITGTEEQYF. DNA for the CDR3: TGTGCCAGCAGCATCACCGGGACAGAAGAGCAGTACTTC.